This T cell receptor beta chain was captured by sequencing in a study of T cell changes during pregnancy in multiple sclerosis. Libraries were prepared by immunoSEQ multiplex PCR; TCRdb keeps only in-frame clonotypes and omits some of them. The sample includes roughly 93,000 clones, 85% to 95% seen only once; the top ten take around 2%. This CDR3 comprises 14 residues. The germline CDR1 and CDR2 sequences are MNHNY and SVGAGI (reference sequence). The V gene end was trimmed by 6 bases and the J gene end by 6 bases; junction bases not matched to a gene: 7. The rearrangement joins TRBV6-6 to TRBJ1-4, with TRBD1 matching over 7 bases. The clonotype was recovered from a female donor in good health, enrolled as a control in a pregnancy study. This specimen consisted of peripheral blood, obtained in the first trimester of pregnancy. The CDR3 is CASRNSDRDEKLFF. DNA of the CDR3: TGTGCCAGCAGAAACAGCGACAGGGATGAAAAACTGTTTTTT.